This T cell receptor (beta chain) was captured in a study of OX40 agonist ivuxolimab in advanced cancers. The overall study: Age averaged 60 years (range roughly 23 to 79), and 82.7% were male. Allowance was made for prior anti-PD-1, anti-PD-L1 or anti-CTLA-4 therapy, and roughly 39% had some. Study results and limitations: Undetermined was the antigen specificity of the expanded peripheral T cells. Average numbers of expanded clones were greater in CD8+ T cells than in CD4+.

This clone was counted a single time. What it binds is not known. Profiling relied on immunoSEQ multiplex PCR, and the TCRdb table lists in-frame clones only, not all of them. Of some 50,000 clones in the sample, about nine tenths were seen once. Germline loops: CDR1 SQVTM, CDR2 ANQGSEA. The CDR3 is 11 residues long. V was shortened by 6 bases and J by 7 bases, with 13 bases between the two germline ends. This chain links TRBV29-1 with TRBJ2-7; tentative D call: TRBD2 (6 bases). The specimen comprised CD4+ or CD8+ T cells sorted from blood, sampled in a trial of the OX40 agonist ivuxolimab. The clonotype comes from an adult with an advanced solid tumor such as melanoma, head and neck, liver or kidney cancer. The CDR3 DNA reads TGCAGCGTGGGGACCGCGGGGGAGCAGTACTTC. This sequence encodes CSVGTAGEQYF.